This T cell receptor (beta chain) was sequenced during a study of post-analysis software for immune sequencing data. Study-wide context: Some patients lacked subtype; others had relapsing-remitting, secondary progressive or progressive-relapsing disease.

TCR beta libraries were prepared from cDNA with unique molecular identifiers. One entry per CDR3 protein results from TCRdb running MiXCR on the PCR reads. The top ten clones hold approximately 0.6% of a sample with some 690,000 distinct CDR3 sequences, around 27% of them seen once. Comments on this clonotype: What it binds is not known.

Findings and limits, study-wide: Patients showed TRBV5-6, TRBV5-1 and TRBV20-1 among five TRBV segments more frequent than in controls.

The CDR3 length is 18 residues. Germline CDR1 reads SGHRS; CDR2 reads YFSETQ. V lost 4 bases and J lost 0, with 21 bases in between. The V and J genes are TRBV5-1 and TRBJ2-3; tentative D call: TRBD1 (6 bases). Sequenced: blood. This receptor was identified in a girl aged 5-17 years with multiple sclerosis. The CDR3 bases are TGCGCCAGCAGCCGTACAGGGTTCCGGGTACCGAGCACAGATACGCAGTATTTT. It is translated as CASSRTGFRVPSTDTQYF.